These T cell receptor beta chains were read from a single sample in a study of T cells after yellow fever vaccination. Via MiXCR, TCRdb re-called the 5' RACE reads, giving one row per CDR3 protein. The sample has 250,000 to 400,000 distinct CDR3 sequences; 4.1% are singletons. The source was PBMCs, collected 5 days after the yellow fever booster vaccination. These receptors were obtained from a man between 18 and 29 years old who received the YFV17D yellow fever vaccine. Each CDR3 is given with its conserved first and last residue. A D gene is named only where the DNA matches it firmly. Rows may omit the clone size; those that give it use once, few, many or a size class.

TRBD2,few,TRBJ2-5,TRBV5-1,CASTEIGGAVETQYF,TGCGCCAGCACAGAAATCGGGGGGGCTGTAGAGACCCAGTACTTC
TRBD2,medium-sized,TRBJ2-2,TRBV24-1,CATSDLAGDTGELFF,TGTGCCACCAGTGATTTAGCGGGGGACACCGGGGAGCTGTTTTTT
.,few,TRBJ1-1,TRBV7-9,CASSYTSYEAFF,TGTGCCAGCAGCTATACGTCATATGAAGCTTTCTTT
TRBD1,.,TRBJ1-4,TRBV7-6,CASSPGQGLSNEKLFF,TGTGCCAGCAGCCCGGGACAGGGGCTTTCTAATGAAAAACTGTTTTTT
.,.,TRBJ2-3,TRBV7-6,CASSLGQVSRTDTQYF,TGTGCCAGCAGCTTAGGACAGGTGTCCCGTACAGATACGCAGTATTTT
TRBD1,.,TRBJ1-2,TRBV27,CASSLFRGKGGYTF,TGTGCCAGCAGTTTATTCAGGGGGAAAGGAGGCTACACCTTC
.,few,TRBJ1-6,TRBV20-1,CSATYTNSPLHF,TGCAGTGCGACCTATACCAATTCACCCCTCCACTTT
.,many,TRBJ2-4,TRBV15,CATSRDKLGHPGDIQYF,TGTGCCACCAGCAGAGATAAGTTGGGACACCCGGGGGACATTCAGTACTTC
.,few,TRBJ1-6,TRBV2,CASSEGTEIYNSPLHF,TGTGCCAGCAGTGAAGGGACAGAGATCTATAATTCACCCCTCCACTTT
TRBD1,many,TRBJ2-3,TRBV5-6,CASGRDRRQDTQYF,TGTGCCAGCGGACGGGACAGGCGACAAGATACGCAGTATTTT